The subject of this entry is one TCR beta chain. The antigen remains undetermined. These data are taken from a study of OX40 agonist ivuxolimab in advanced cancers. Whole-study findings and limits: With doses of 0.1 to 3.0 mg/kg, CD4+ and CD8+ blood T cells had undergone clonal expansion by week 6. Expanded clones were, on average, more numerous among CD8+ T cells than CD4+.

Measured with immunoSEQ multiplex PCR; TCRdb has only the in-frame clones, and not every one. In the table there are about 150,000 clones, approximately 94% of which are singletons. V was pared by 3 bases and J by 2 bases, with 2 bases of the junction left unmatched. Germline values: CDR1 SGDLS, CDR2 YYNGEE. The CDR3 extends over 15 amino acids. The chain joins TRBV9 to TRBJ2-6; 7 bases fit TRBD1. This clonotype originated in an adult with an advanced solid tumor such as melanoma, head and neck, liver or kidney cancer. This specimen consisted of CD4+ or CD8+ T cells sorted from blood, obtained in a trial of the OX40 agonist ivuxolimab. The CDR3 DNA reads TGTGCCAGCAGCGCCGGGACAGCTGGGGCCAACGTCCTGACTTTC. Encoded protein: CASSAGTAGANVLTF.